The 2 T cell receptor beta chains listed next were all sequenced from one sample in a study of cytomegalovirus exposure and HLA in healthy donors. Primers for the PCR totalled 60 Vbeta and 13 Jbeta. Repertoires were generated with immunoSEQ multiplex PCR, while TCRdb's copy carries only in-frame clones and drops some. The table lists 150,000 to 200,000 clones, about 85% of them singletons, with over 2% in the top ten. Material: PBMCs. These receptors all come from a man between 25 and 39 years old in good health and CMV-seropositive.

The J gene is TRBJ2-7, the V gene TRBV25-1; D may be TRBD2 (5 bases). The CDR3 is made up of 12 amino acids. Germline V gives CDR1 MGHDK, CDR2 SYGVNS. Between the trimmed V and J ends, which lost 6 bases and 3 bases, there was a span of 9 bases. The CDR3 reads CASSGLFYEQYF. The CDR3, as DNA: TGTGCCAGCAGCGGACTTTTCTACGAGCAGTACTTC.

The chain has TRBV27 and TRBJ1-2; tentative D call: TRBD1 (5 bases). CDR1 is MNHEY, CDR2 SMNVEV, per germline (reference sequence). The CDR3 covers 15 residues. Trimming removed 3 bases at V and 1 base at J, with 12 bases between. The CDR3 bases are TGTGCCAGCAGTTTCTCGGGACTTAGTAACTATGGCTACACCTTC. The encoded protein is CASSFSGLSNYGYTF.